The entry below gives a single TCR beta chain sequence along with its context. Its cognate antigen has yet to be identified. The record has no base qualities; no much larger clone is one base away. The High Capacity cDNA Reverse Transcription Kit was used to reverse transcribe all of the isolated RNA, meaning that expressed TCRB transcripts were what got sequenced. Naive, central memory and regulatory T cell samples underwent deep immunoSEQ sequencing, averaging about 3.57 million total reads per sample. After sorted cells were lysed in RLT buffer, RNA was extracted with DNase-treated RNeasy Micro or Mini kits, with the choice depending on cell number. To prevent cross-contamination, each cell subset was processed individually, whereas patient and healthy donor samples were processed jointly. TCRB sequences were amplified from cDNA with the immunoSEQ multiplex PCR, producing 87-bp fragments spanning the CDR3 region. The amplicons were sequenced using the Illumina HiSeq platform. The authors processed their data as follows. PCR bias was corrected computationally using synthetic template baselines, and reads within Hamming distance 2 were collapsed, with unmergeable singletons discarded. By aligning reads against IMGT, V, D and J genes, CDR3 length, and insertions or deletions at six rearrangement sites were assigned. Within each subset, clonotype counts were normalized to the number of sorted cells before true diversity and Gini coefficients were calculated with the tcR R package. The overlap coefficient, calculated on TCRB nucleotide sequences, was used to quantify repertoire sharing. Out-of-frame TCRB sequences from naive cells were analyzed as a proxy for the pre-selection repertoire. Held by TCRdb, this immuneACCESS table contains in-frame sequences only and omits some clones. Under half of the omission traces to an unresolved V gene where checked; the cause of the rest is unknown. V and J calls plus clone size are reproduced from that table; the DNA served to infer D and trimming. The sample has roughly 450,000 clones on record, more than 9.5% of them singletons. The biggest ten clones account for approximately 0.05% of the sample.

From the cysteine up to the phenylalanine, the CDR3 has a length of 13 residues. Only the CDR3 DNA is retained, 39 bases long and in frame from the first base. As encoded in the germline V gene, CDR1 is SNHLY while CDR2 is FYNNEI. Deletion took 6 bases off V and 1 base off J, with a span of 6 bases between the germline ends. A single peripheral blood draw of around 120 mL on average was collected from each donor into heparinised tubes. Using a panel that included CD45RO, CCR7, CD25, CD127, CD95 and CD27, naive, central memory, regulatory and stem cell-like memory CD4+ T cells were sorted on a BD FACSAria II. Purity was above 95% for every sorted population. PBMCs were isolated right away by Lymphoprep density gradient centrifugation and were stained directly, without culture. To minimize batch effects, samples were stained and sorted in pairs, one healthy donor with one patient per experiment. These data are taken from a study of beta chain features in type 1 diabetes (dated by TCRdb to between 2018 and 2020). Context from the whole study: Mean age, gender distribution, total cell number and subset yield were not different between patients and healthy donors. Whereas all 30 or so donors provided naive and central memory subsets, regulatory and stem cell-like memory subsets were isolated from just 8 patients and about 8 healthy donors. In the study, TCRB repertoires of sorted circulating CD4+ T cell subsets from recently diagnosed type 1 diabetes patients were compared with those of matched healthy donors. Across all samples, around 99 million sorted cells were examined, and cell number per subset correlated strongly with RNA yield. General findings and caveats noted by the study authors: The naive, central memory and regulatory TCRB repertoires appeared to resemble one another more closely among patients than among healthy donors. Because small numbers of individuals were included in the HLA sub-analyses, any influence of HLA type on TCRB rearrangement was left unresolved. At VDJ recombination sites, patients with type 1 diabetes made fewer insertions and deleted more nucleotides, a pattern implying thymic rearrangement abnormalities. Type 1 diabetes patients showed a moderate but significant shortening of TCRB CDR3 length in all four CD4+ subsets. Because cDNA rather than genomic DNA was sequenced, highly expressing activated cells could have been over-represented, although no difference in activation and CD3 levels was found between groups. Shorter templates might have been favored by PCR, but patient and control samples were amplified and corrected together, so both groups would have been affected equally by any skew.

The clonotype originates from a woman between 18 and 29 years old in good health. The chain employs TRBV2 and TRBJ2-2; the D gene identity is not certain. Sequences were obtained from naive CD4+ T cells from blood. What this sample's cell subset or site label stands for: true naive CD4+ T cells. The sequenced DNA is TGTGCCAGCAGCACACAGAACACCGGGGAGCTGTTTTTT. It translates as CASSTQNTGELFF. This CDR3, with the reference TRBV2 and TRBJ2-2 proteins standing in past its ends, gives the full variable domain EPEVTQTPSHQVTQMGQEVILRCVPISNHLYFYWYRQILGQKVEFLVSFYNNEISEKSEIFDDQFSVERPDGSNFTLKIRSTKLEDSAMYFCASSTQNTGELFFGEGSRLTVL.